This TCR beta chain was identified during a study of blood T cell repertoires in COVID-19. The overall study: There were acute and convalescent COVID-19 samples, and they came from the United States, Italy and Spain. Nucleic acid was either cDNA or gDNA, and it came from T cells, B-cell-depleted T cells, or PBMCs.

The CDR3 contains 18 residues. V shed 11 bases and J 1 base; nucleotides not matched to a gene: 17. The germline V gene encodes CDR1 ENHRY and CDR2 SYGVKD. TCRdb's copy holds only in-frame clones and misses some; the assay was immunoSEQ multiplex PCR. The sample has fewer than 250,000 clones, about 83% seen once; the top ten hold 5.5%. What was sequenced was peripheral blood. The V call is TRBV10-3, the J call TRBJ2-2; 9 bases match TRBD2. This clonotype was sampled from a human donor in a cohort sampled during active COVID-19. The CDR3 spells CAARAGVSGRGNTGELFF. The CDR3 DNA is TGTGCCGCCCGAGCCGGGGTTAGCGGGAGAGGGAACACCGGGGAGCTGTTTTTT.